Listed below are T cell receptor beta chains from one sample, sequenced in a study of blood T cell repertoires in COVID-19. Sequencing used immunoSEQ multiplex PCR; TCRdb keeps in-frame clones, though not all of them. The data contain under 350,000 clones, around 85% of them singletons. The specimen was peripheral blood. These receptors originate from a human donor in a cohort sampled during active COVID-19. Both conserved end residues are part of each CDR3. A D gene is named only where the DNA matches it firmly. Clone size is not always given. Where it is, it says once, few, many or a class for expanded clones.

CDR3nt: TGCGCCAGCAGTGACAGGGACGAGCAGTACTTC
CDR3aa: CASSDRDEQYF
abundance: few
v_gene: TRBV10-1
j_gene: TRBJ2-7
d_gene: -

CDR3nt: TGTGCCAGCAGTTTATCGGGGGTTTCTGGAAACACCATATATTTT
CDR3aa: CASSLSGVSGNTIYF
abundance: -
v_gene: TRBV6-5
j_gene: TRBJ1-3
d_gene: -

CDR3nt: TGTGCCAGCAGCTTAAATCCGGGAGTGTTTAGTTCCGGGGAGCTGTTTTTT
CDR3aa: CASSLNPGVFSSGELFF
abundance: -
v_gene: TRBV7-2
j_gene: TRBJ2-2
d_gene: -

CDR3nt: TGTGCCAGCAGTGAATTTATTGCCGGGACAAAGCTGTTTTTT
CDR3aa: CASSEFIAGTKLFF
abundance: few
v_gene: TRBV6-1
j_gene: TRBJ2-2
d_gene: -

CDR3nt: TGCGCCAGCACCGGACAGGGCCACACCGGGGAGTTGTTTTTT
CDR3aa: CASTGQGHTGELFF
abundance: -
v_gene: TRBV5-1
j_gene: TRBJ2-2
d_gene: TRBD1

CDR3nt: TGTGCCAGCAGCGACGACATGAGACGTGCTTTCTTT
CDR3aa: CASSDDMRRAFF
abundance: once
v_gene: TRBV9
j_gene: TRBJ1-1
d_gene: -

CDR3nt: TGTGCCAGCAGCAGGGGGGGGAGCATGAACACTGAAGCTTTCTTT
CDR3aa: CASSRGGSMNTEAFF
abundance: -
v_gene: TRBV7-2
j_gene: TRBJ1-1
d_gene: -

CDR3nt: TGCGCCAGCAGCCAAGAAATAACCACGGGGAATTCACCCCTCCACTTT
CDR3aa: CASSQEITTGNSPLHF
abundance: -
v_gene: TRBV4-1
j_gene: TRBJ1-6
d_gene: -

CDR3nt: TGTGCCAGCAGCTTGCTCCAGGGGGCTGGGGCCAACGTCCTGACTTTC
CDR3aa: CASSLLQGAGANVLTF
abundance: -
v_gene: TRBV5-6
j_gene: TRBJ2-6
d_gene: TRBD1

CDR3nt: TGCAGCGGCCGGGGCGGGAGGGGGGAGCAGTACTTC
CDR3aa: CSGRGGRGEQYF
abundance: -
v_gene: TRBV29-1
j_gene: TRBJ2-7
d_gene: TRBD2

CDR3nt: TGTGCCAGCAGCTCGTACCCGGGACAGCCCGTGAGCTACACCTTC
CDR3aa: CASSSYPGQPVSYTF
abundance: -
v_gene: TRBV5-5
j_gene: TRBJ1-2
d_gene: TRBD1

CDR3nt: TGTGCCAGCAGTTTGGGACAGAACTATGGCTACACCTTC
CDR3aa: CASSLGQNYGYTF
abundance: few
v_gene: TRBV12-3/TRBV12-4
j_gene: TRBJ1-2
d_gene: TRBD1

CDR3nt: TGCGCCAGCAGACAGGGGGCTAGGGAGCAGTACTTC
CDR3aa: CASRQGAREQYF
abundance: many
v_gene: TRBV23-1
j_gene: TRBJ2-7
d_gene: TRBD1

CDR3nt: TGTGCCAGTAGTTCGGATGGGTTTCGGGGTTCACCCCTCCACTTT
CDR3aa: CASSSDGFRGSPLHF
abundance: -
v_gene: TRBV19
j_gene: TRBJ1-6
d_gene: -

CDR3nt: TGCGCCAGCAGCTTGGCGGGACTAGCGGGGGCCTACAATGAGCAGTTCTTC
CDR3aa: CASSLAGLAGAYNEQFF
abundance: few
v_gene: TRBV5-1
j_gene: TRBJ2-1
d_gene: TRBD2

CDR3nt: TGTGCCACCAGCAGCAACAGGGGAACCGGGGAGCTGTTTTTT
CDR3aa: CATSSNRGTGELFF
abundance: -
v_gene: TRBV15
j_gene: TRBJ2-2
d_gene: TRBD1

CDR3nt: TGTGCCAGCAGTCCCCGCGGGTATACTGAAGCTTTCTTT
CDR3aa: CASSPRGYTEAFF
abundance: -
v_gene: TRBV27
j_gene: TRBJ1-1
d_gene: -

CDR3nt: TGTGCCAGCAGTTCGTCAGGGACAGATACGCAGTATTTT
CDR3aa: CASSSSGTDTQYF
abundance: -
v_gene: TRBV12-3/TRBV12-4
j_gene: TRBJ2-3
d_gene: -

CDR3nt: TGTGCCAGCAGCCAATTCTCCTCTGGAAACACCATATATTTT
CDR3aa: CASSQFSSGNTIYF
abundance: -
v_gene: TRBV3-1/TRBV3-2
j_gene: TRBJ1-3
d_gene: -

CDR3nt: TGTGCCAGCAGTTACTCAGGGAGGGATGATGGCTACACCTTC
CDR3aa: CASSYSGRDDGYTF
abundance: -
v_gene: TRBV6-5
j_gene: TRBJ1-2
d_gene: -

CDR3nt: TGTGCCAGCAGTCCGGGACAGGGGGCCTACGAGCAGTACTTC
CDR3aa: CASSPGQGAYEQYF
abundance: -
v_gene: TRBV2
j_gene: TRBJ2-7
d_gene: TRBD1

CDR3nt: TGTGCCAGCAGTTTTGGAGGGCTTCTCAATGTGGAGCAGTTCTTC
CDR3aa: CASSFGGLLNVEQFF
abundance: -
v_gene: TRBV27
j_gene: TRBJ2-1
d_gene: -